This TCR beta chain was captured in a study of CD8 T cells in ankylosing spondylitis. Whole-study findings and limits: Existing reports had already noted some motif variants in reactive arthritis synovial fluid and blood.

This clonotype was counted a few times. The antigen is not known. The ends lost 2 bases at V and 4 bases at J; junction bases unmatched: 7. The CDR3 sequence is 15 residues long. Germline CDR1 and CDR2: LNHNV and YYDKDF (reference sequence). TCRdb used MiXCR to reprocess the 5' RACE reads, holding one entry per CDR3 protein. The table lists nearly 350,000 distinct CDR3 sequences, 14% to 15% of them singletons. The sequenced sample was blood, either unsorted or a sorted T cell fraction (not recorded which). The receptor comes from a male donor with ankylosing spondylitis or in good health (not recorded which). The chain is built from TRBV15 and TRBJ1-1, with 7 positions matching TRBD1. CDR3 nucleotides: TGTGCCACCAGCAGACTCCGCGGGACAGTCACTGAAGCTTTCTTT. Translated, it gives CATSRLRGTVTEAFF.